This T cell receptor beta chain is drawn from a study of PD-1 blockade in classical Hodgkin lymphoma. Using immunoSEQ multiplex PCR, the repertoire was profiled, and TCRdb retains in-frame clones only, with some absent. Of roughly 150,000 clones listed, 78% are singletons. Each patient experienced a relapse that followed autologous stem cell transplantation, and brentuximab vedotin exposure varied. This clone occurred a few times. Its antigen is undetermined. The V gene end was trimmed by 7 bases and the J gene end by 6 bases; junction bases not matched to a gene: 7. Germline-derived CDR1 and CDR2 are SGHNT and YYREEE (reference sequence). The CDR3 totals 13 residues. Study findings and constraints: Still unresolved is the cause of the repertoire differences, which may be disease activity or prior therapy. Complete responders started with a diversity level that resembled newly diagnosed patients at baseline. While CD8+ TCR diversity did not rise significantly by C4D1, CD4+ TCR diversity did.

The TCR originated in a human donor with classical Hodgkin lymphoma. The starting material was peripheral blood mononuclear cells (PBMCs), obtained before the second cycle of nivolumab. The chain links TRBV5-4 to TRBJ1-1, with 9 positions matching TRBD1. The DNA for the CDR3 is TGTGCCAGCCTCAGGACAGGGGAGGCTGAAGCTTTCTTT. It is translated as CASLRTGEAEAFF.